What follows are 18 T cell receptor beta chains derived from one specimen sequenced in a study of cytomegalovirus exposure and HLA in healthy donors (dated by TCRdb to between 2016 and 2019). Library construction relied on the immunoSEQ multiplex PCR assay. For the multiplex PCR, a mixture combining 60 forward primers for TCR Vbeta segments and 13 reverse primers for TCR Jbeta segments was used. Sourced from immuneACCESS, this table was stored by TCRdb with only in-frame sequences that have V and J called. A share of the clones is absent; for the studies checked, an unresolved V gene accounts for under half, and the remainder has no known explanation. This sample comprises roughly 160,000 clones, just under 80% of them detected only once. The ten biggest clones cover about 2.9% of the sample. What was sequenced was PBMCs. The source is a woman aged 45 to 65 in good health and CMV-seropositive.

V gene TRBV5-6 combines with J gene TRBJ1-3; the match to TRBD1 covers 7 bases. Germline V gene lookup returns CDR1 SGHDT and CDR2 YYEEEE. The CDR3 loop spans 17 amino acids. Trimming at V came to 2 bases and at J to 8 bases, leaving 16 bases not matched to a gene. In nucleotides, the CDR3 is TGTGCCAGCAGCTTCTACGACAGGGCAAGGGCTGGGGACACCATATATTTT. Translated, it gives CASSFYDRARAGDTIYF.

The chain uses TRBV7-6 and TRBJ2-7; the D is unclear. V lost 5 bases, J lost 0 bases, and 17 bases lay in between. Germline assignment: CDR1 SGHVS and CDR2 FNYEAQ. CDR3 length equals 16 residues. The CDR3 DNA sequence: TGTGCCAGCAGCCCTCTGCCCGGTGAAAGCTCCTACGAGCAGTACTTC. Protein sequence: CASSPLPGESSYEQYF.

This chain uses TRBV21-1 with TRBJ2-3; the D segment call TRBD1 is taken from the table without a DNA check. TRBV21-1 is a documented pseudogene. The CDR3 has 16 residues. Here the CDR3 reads CASSKRSGQGTDTQYF. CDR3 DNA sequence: TGTGCCAGCAGCAAACGGTCGGGACAGGGTACAGATACGCAGTATTTT.

CDR3 sequence (DNA): TGCGCCAGCAGGCTTACGACTAGTCGGAATGAGCAGTTCTTC. The encoded protein is CASRLTTSRNEQFF. The rearrangement joins TRBV5-1 to TRBJ2-1, with a possible D match to TRBD2 (6 bases). Germline V gene data show CDR1 as SGHRS and CDR2 as YFSETQ. The CDR3 runs 14 residues. V was clipped by 5 bases and J by 7 bases, with 16 bases between them.

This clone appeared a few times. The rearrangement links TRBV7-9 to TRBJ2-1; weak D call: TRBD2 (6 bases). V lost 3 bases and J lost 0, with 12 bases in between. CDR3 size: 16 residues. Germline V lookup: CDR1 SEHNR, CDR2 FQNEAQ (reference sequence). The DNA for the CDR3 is TGTGCCAGCAGCTTCGACGGGGGACGCTCCTACAATGAGCAGTTCTTC. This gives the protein CASSFDGGRSYNEQFF. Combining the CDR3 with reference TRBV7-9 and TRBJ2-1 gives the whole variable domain DTGVSQNPRHKITKRGQNVTFRCDPISEHNRLYWYRQTLGQGPEFLTYFQNEAQLEKSRLLSDRFSAERPKGSFSTLEIQRTEQGDSAMYLCASSFDGGRSYNEQFFGPGTRLTVL.

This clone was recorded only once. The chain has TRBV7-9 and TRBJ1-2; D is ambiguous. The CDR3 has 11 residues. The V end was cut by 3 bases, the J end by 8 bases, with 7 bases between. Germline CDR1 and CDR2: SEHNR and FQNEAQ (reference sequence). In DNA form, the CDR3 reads TGTGCCAGCAGCTTCTCCGAGGGCTACACCTTC. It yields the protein CASSFSEGYTF.

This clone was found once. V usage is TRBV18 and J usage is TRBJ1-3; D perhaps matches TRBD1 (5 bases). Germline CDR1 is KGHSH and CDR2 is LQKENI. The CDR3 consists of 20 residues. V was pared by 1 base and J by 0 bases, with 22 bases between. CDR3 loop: CASSPRDLFGGRISGNTIYF. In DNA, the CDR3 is TGTGCCAGCTCACCACGGGATTTGTTCGGGGGACGGATCTCTGGAAACACCATATATTTT.

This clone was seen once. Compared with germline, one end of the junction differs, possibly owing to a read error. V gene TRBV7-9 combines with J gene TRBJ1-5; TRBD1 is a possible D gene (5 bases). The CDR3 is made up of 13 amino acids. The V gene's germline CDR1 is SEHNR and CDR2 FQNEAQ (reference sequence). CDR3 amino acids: CSSSLWGGAPQHF. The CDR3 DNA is TGTTCCAGCAGCTTATGGGGGGGAGCGCCCCAGCATTTT.

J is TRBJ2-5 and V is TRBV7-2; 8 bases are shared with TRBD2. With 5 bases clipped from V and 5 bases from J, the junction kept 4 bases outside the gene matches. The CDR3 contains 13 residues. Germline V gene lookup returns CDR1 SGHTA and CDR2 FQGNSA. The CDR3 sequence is CASSQGLVETQYF. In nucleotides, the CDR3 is TGTGCCAGCAGCCAGGGACTAGTGGAGACCCAGTACTTC.

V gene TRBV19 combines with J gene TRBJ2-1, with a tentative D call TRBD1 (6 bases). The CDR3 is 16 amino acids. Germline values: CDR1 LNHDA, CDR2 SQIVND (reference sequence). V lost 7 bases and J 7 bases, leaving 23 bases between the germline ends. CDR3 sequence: CASTPHGTFLRNEQFF. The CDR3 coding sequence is TGTGCCAGTACCCCCCACGGGACATTTTTGCGGAATGAGCAGTTCTTC.

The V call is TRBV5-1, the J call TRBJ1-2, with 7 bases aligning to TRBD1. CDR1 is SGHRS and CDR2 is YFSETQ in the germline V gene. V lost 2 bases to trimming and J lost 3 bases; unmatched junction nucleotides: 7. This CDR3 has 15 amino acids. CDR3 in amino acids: CASSLLQGKDYGYTF. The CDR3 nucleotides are TGCGCCAGCAGCTTACTACAGGGGAAGGACTATGGCTACACCTTC. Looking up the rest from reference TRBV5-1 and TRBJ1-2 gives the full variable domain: KAGVTQTPRYLIKTRGQQVTLSCSPISGHRSVSWYQQTPGQGLQFLFEYFSETQRNKGNFPGRFSGRQFSNSRSEMNVSTLELGDSALYLCASSLLQGKDYGYTFGSGTRLTVV.

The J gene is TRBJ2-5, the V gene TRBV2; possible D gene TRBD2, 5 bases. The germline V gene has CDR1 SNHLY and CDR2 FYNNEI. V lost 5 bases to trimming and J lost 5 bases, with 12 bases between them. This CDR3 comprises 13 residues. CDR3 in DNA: TGTGCCAGCAGTCAAGTACGAGGGGAGACCCAGTACTTC. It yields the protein CASSQVRGETQYF.

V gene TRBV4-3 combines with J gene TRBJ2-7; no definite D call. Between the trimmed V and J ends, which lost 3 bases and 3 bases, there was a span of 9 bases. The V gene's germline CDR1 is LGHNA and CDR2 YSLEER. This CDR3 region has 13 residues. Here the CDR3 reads CASSQSPGYEQYF. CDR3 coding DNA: TGCGCCAGCAGCCAGTCCCCAGGCTACGAGCAGTACTTC.

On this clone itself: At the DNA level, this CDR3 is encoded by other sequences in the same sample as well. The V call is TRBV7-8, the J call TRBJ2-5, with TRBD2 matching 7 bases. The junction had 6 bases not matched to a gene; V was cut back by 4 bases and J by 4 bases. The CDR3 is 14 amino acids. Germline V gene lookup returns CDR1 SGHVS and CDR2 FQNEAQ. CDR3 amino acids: CASSWGLLPETQYF. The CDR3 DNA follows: TGTGCCAGCAGCTGGGGACTACTCCCAGAGACCCAGTACTTC.

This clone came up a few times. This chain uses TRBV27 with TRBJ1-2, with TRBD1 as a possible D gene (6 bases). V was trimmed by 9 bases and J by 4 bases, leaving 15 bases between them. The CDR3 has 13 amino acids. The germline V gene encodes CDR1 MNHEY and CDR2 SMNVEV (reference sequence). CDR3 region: CASRGTSVYGYTF. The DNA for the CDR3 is TGTGCCAGTAGGGGGACATCCGTCTATGGCTACACCTTC.

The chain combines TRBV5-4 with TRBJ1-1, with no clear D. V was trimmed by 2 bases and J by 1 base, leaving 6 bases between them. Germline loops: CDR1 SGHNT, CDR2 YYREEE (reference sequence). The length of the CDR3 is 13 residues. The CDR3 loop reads CASSLHENTEAFF. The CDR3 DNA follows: TGTGCCAGCAGCTTACACGAGAACACTGAAGCTTTCTTT.

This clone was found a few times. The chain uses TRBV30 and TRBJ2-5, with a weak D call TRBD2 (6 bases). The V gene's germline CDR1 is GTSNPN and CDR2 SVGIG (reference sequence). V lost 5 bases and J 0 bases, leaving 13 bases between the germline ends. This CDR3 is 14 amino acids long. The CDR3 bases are TGTGCCTGGGCGGGATTTTTGTACCAAGAGACCCAGTACTTC. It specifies CAWAGFLYQETQYF.

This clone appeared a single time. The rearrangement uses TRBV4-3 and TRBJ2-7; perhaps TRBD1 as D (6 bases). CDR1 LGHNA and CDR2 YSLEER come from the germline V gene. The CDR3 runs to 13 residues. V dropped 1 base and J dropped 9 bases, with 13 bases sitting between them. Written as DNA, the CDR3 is TGCGCCAGCAGCCAAGTTAGGGGGATCGGGCAGTACTTC. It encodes CASSQVRGIGQYF.